This TCR beta chain was documented in a study of T cell changes during pregnancy in multiple sclerosis. Germline V gene data show CDR1 as LGHNA and CDR2 as YSLEER. This CDR3 contains 17 residues. V shed 0 bases, J shed 9 bases, and the junction held 8 bases outside the gene matches. Data came from immunoSEQ multiplex PCR; TCRdb stores just in-frame clones and leaves some out. This sample has roughly 28,000 clones, with 80% to 95% found just once. The sample here was CD8+ T cells from peripheral blood mononuclear cells, taken before pregnancy. The receptor comes from a female donor with multiple sclerosis, enrolled in a pregnancy study. This chain uses TRBV4-3 with TRBJ2-1, with 13 positions matching TRBD2. DNA for the CDR3: TGCGCCAGCAGCCAAGACCCGACTAGCGGGAGGACCGGTGAGCAGTTCTTC. This sequence encodes CASSQDPTSGRTGEQFF.